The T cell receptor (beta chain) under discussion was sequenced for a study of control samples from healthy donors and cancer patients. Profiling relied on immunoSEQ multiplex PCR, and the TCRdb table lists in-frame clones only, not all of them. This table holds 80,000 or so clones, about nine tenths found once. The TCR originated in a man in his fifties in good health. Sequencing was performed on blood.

The chain's CDR3 is CSVAGFRGFYEQYF. The CDR3 DNA reads TGCAGCGTTGCAGGGTTTAGGGGTTTCTACGAGCAGTACTTC. The chain has TRBV29-1 and TRBJ2-7; tentatively, D is TRBD1 (5 bases). The CDR3 runs to 14 residues. CDR1 is SQVTM and CDR2 is ANQGSEA in the germline V gene. With 4 bases removed from V and 3 bases from J, the gap between germline ends came to 16 bases.